This entry lists 5 T cell receptor beta chains sequenced from one sample in a study of identical twins. TCRdb independently ran MiXCR on the 5' RACE reads; one entry per CDR3 protein. The repertoire consists of 350,000 to 400,000 distinct CDR3 sequences, with around 9.7% occurring once and the leading ten covering 8% to 10%. Sequencing was done on a sample of naive T cells sorted from blood. These receptor sequences come from a woman in her 50s in good health.

CDR3 DNA sequence: TGTGCCAGCAGTTCCGGGACTAGCCCCAATGAGCAGTTCTTC. It specifies CASSSGTSPNEQFF. The genes are TRBV27 and TRBJ2-1; TRBD2 matches 9 bases. The V and J ends lost 4 bases and 6 bases, in that order; junction bases with no gene match: 4. From germline, CDR1 is MNHEY and CDR2 SMNVEV (reference sequence). The CDR3 has 14 residues.

This clonotype was seen a handful of times. The chain is built from TRBV18 and TRBJ2-3; TRBD1 agrees at 10 bases. The CDR3 is 16 residues long. V shed 6 bases, J shed 3 bases, and the junction held 9 bases outside the gene matches. Germline V CDR1 and CDR2: KGHSH, LQKENI. CDR3 bases: TGTGCCAGCTCCATCTCGACAGGGGGCATGACAGATACGCAGTATTTT. Protein product: CASSISTGGMTDTQYF.

This clonotype has just one count. This chain links TRBV30 with TRBJ2-7; D is unclear. Trimming pared 3 bases from V and 1 base from J, leaving 7 bases between. The CDR3 runs 12 residues. Germline V lookup: CDR1 GTSNPN, CDR2 SVGIG (reference sequence). The CDR3 coding sequence is TGTGCCTGGAGATGGTCATCCTACGAGCAGTACTTC. Residues: CAWRWSSYEQYF. Full variable domain (outside the CDR3, taken from reference TRBV30 and TRBJ2-7): SQTIHQWPATLVQPVGSPLSLECTVEGTSNPNLYWYRQAAGRGLQLLFYSVGIGQISSEVPQNLSASRPQDRQFILSSKKLLLSDSGFYLCAWRWSSYEQYFGPGTRLTVT.

This clonotype was seen repeatedly, ten times or more. The chain uses TRBV24-1 and TRBJ2-2, with a weak D call TRBD1 (5 bases). V lost 1 base, J lost 0 bases, and 8 bases lay in between. Germline V gene data show CDR1 as KGHDR and CDR2 as SFDVKD. CDR3 length: 16 amino acids. In nucleotides, the CDR3 is TGTGCCACCAGTGATTTAGCAGGGCCGAACACCGGGGAGCTGTTTTTT. It translates to CATSDLAGPNTGELFF.

This clonotype was observed at least ten times. V is TRBV20-1 and J is TRBJ2-3, with D perhaps TRBD2 (5 bases). The CDR3 runs to 13 residues. V was pared by 1 base and J by 1 base, with 6 bases between. In germline, CDR1 is DFQATT, CDR2 SNEGSKA (reference sequence). The CDR3 loop reads CSARVARTDTQYF. CDR3 coding DNA: TGCAGTGCTAGAGTAGCGCGCACAGATACGCAGTATTTT.